Only a few counts were recorded for the clone carrying this T cell receptor (beta chain). Its specificity is unknown. In germline, CDR1 is SGHRS, CDR2 YFSETQ. Trimming removed 4 bases from V and 8 bases from J; junction bases left unmatched: 14. The CDR3 is made up of 15 amino acids. The data derive from a study of CD8 T cells in ankylosing spondylitis. Overall study findings and caveats: Ankylosing spondylitis blood appeared to be characterized by a TCR beta motif of about eight highly homologous variants. The clones that were linked to disease were reported to be significantly enriched in matched synovial fluid samples from ankylosing spondylitis patients.

Making use of molecular barcodes, quantitative 5'-RACE generated TCR beta libraries. MiXCR, applied by TCRdb to the 5' RACE reads, yields one record per CDR3 protein. Of about 500,000 distinct CDR3 sequences detected, over 9.5% appear once; the ten largest clones hold 6.5% to 7%. The chain links TRBV5-1 to TRBJ1-1; TRBD1 matches 7 bases. The specimen sequenced was blood, either unsorted or a sorted T cell fraction (not recorded which). This TCR was sampled from a male donor with ankylosing spondylitis. The CDR3 DNA reads as TGCGCCAGCAGCCTCACCTCCCCCCGACAGGGAGAAGCTTTCTTT. It translates to CASSLTSPRQGEAFF.